This T cell receptor beta chain derives from a study of post-analysis software for immune sequencing data. Germline CDR1 and CDR2: ENHRY and SYGVKD. This CDR3 has 18 residues. J was trimmed by 11 bases and V by 4 bases; bases with no gene match: 22. This clonotype was detected a few times. What it binds is not known. Study-wide results and caveats: Included in a set of four or five TRBV segments more frequent in patients than controls were TRBV5-6, TRBV5-1 and TRBV20-1.

Sequencing libraries made from TCR beta cDNA carried unique molecular identifiers. From the PCR reads, TCRdb called clonotypes with MiXCR, one entry per CDR3 protein. In the table there are under 200,000 distinct CDR3 sequences, about 37% of which are singletons. The sample in question was blood, obtained after autologous hematopoietic stem cell transplantation. The chain uses TRBV10-3 and TRBJ2-5, with 10 bases aligning to TRBD1. The sequence was collected from a girl aged 5-17 years with multiple sclerosis. CDR3 amino acids: CAISVKGTGETNRREQYF. CDR3 sequence (DNA): TGTGCCATCAGTGTTAAGGGGACAGGGGAAACTAACCGGAGGGAGCAGTACTTC.